The TCR beta chain described here comes from a study of shared clonotypes between healthy human individuals. Across the whole study: Three plates each covered CD4 naive and memory; CD8 naive two, CD8 memory one.

The CDR3 runs 13 residues. With 6 bases removed from V and 6 bases from J, the gap between germline ends came to 15 bases. In germline, CDR1 is MDHEN, CDR2 SYDVKM. Recent vaccinations or acute infections were absent in the healthy HIV-negative adult donors. Overall study results and limits: Estimated richness values were generally larger in naive subsets than in memory subsets.

In regard to this clone: Its antigen is not identified.

Methods used by the authors: ImmunoSEQ yielded junction-only sequences lacking quality scores, so filtering differed. Repertoires were generated with immunoSEQ multiplex PCR, while TCRdb's copy carries only in-frame clones and drops some. V and J calls and clone size come straight from that table; D and trimming were deduced from the DNA. The sample consists of 2 million to 2.5 million clones, approximately 93% of them appearing once. The rearrangement joins TRBV28 to TRBJ2-7; possibly TRBD1 for D (6 bases). The receptor was isolated from a young man in good health. Some clones in this sample may be carry-over from other donors' samples. Specimen: naive CD4+ T cells from PBMCs. As to subset: CD45RA+ positively selected. Written as DNA, the CDR3 is TGTGCCAGCAGACTAACAGGGTCCGGCGAGCAGTACTTC. Amino acids: CASRLTGSGEQYF.